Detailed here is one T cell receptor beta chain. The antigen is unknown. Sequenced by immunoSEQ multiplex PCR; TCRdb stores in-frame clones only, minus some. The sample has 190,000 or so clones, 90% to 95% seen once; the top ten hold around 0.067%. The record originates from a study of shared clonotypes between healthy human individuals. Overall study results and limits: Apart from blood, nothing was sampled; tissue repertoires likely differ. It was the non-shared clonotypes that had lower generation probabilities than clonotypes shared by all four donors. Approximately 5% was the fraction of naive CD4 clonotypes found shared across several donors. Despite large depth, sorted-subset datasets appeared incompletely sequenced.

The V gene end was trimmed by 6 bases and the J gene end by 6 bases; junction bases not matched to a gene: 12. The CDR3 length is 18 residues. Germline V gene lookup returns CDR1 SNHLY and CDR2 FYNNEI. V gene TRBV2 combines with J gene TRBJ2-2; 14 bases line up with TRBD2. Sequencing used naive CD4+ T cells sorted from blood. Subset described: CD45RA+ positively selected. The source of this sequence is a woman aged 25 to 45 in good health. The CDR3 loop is CASRTSGRADVAPGELFF. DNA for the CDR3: TGTGCCAGCAGGACTAGCGGGAGGGCCGACGTGGCCCCCGGGGAGCTGTTTTTT.